The present TCR beta chain was sequenced within a study of CD8+ T cells in alopecia areata (dated by TCRdb to 2016 to 2019). Regarding the research as a whole: The treated patients took part in an open-label pilot trial in which moderate-to-severe alopecia areata was treated with oral tofacitinib at 5 to 10 mg twice daily. Patients on tofacitinib were biopsied at baseline and after 4 and 24 weeks of treatment, and several of the patients also had a later scalp biopsy. Scalp tissue and sorted CD4+ and CD8+ peripheral blood T cells from patchy and totalis/universalis alopecia areata patients and from healthy controls were covered by human TCRbeta sequencing. In both human patients and the C3H/HeJ mouse model, the study applied high-throughput TCRbeta sequencing to look at T cell clonal expansion in alopecia areata. Patients received tofacitinib for 6 to 18 months and were then followed off drug for 6 months to check for delayed response and recurrence. Clonality in the scalp was compared among normal scalp (n=4), patchy alopecia areata scalp (n=8), and alopecia totalis/universalis scalp (n=8). immunoSEQ multiplex PCR using 35 Vbeta forward primers and 13 Jbeta reverse primers was used to amplify TCRbeta CDR3 regions. RNA was extracted with the PAXgene miRNA kit for fixed scalp, the miRNeasy kit for PBMCs, and the RNeasy kit for mouse skin. Here is what the overall study found, with its caveats: Unlike mouse skin, where gammadelta T cells dominate, normal human skin contains resident alphabeta T cells that get sequenced too, which complicates analysis of the scalp TCR repertoire. Lesional scalp, especially in alopecia totalis/universalis, showed higher clonality and more expanded CD8+ clones than normal scalp, suggesting antigenic drive. Compared with mice, TCR sequences shared between patients were less clear, possibly partly because of HLA diversity across the patient population.

Library preparation used the immunoSEQ multiplex PCR assay. RNA was extracted from all samples and reverse transcribed into cDNA as template for TCR sequencing. SuperScript III was used for first-strand cDNA synthesis, primed with a 2:1 mix of oligo-dT and random hexamers. A synthetic immune receptor repertoire was used to gauge amplification bias, and whatever bias remained was removed computationally. Turning to the authors' computational methods: Raw reads were preprocessed to remove errors, and CDR3 was defined by IMGT conventions from the conserved cysteine to phenylalanine. Clonality was computed by normalizing Shannon entropy by log2 of the number of productive unique TCRs and subtracting the result from 1. Whether scalp clones were CD4 or CD8 was inferred by matching scalp TCRbeta sequences against CD4 and CD8 repertoires sorted from blood. In its TCRdb copy, this immuneACCESS table keeps in-frame sequences only and misses some clones. Where compared with another copy, unresolved V genes explain less than half of these, and the others have no known cause. The DNA was the basis for D and trimming; V, J and clone size are from that table. The sample yields around 140,000 clones; 87% were counted once. The leading ten clones occupy about 15% of the sample.

The germline V gene yields SGHTA for CDR1 and FQGNSA for CDR2. V loses 5 bases of germline sequence and J loses 5 bases, and the interval between the two ends is 8 bases. The CDR3 sequence holds 12 residues, the cysteine and phenylalanine included. Only the CDR3 region is kept as DNA, spanning 36 bases read in frame from base 1. Read against the paper, the sample's time point label means: baseline before oral tofacitinib. From alopecia areata patients, peripheral blood was collected along with lesional scalp punch biopsies. After PBMCs were isolated by density centrifugation and stained for CD3, CD4 and CD8, a FACSAria was used to sort CD4+ and CD8+ T cells. Note on this clone: Its binding antigen is unknown. Base qualities were left out, and no much larger clone turns up one base away.

The sequenced sample was CD8+ T cells sorted from blood, obtained at week 0. This chain joins TRBV7-2 to TRBJ2-3, with no D gene named confidently. The sequence derives from a human donor with alopecia areata. The CDR3 has the sequence CASSPTGDTQYF. Here is the DNA: TGTGCCAGCAGCCCCACGGGAGATACGCAGTATTTT.